These T cell receptor beta chains were read from a single sample in a study of T cells after yellow fever vaccination. TCRdb processed the 5' RACE reads anew with MiXCR; each CDR3 protein has one entry. The table has some 260,000 distinct CDR3 sequences, 5.2% seen once. The sample here was CD4+ T cells sorted from PBMCs, taken on the day of the yellow fever booster vaccination. These receptor sequences come from a young man who received the YFV17D yellow fever vaccine. Each CDR3 is given with its conserved first and last residue. The D gene is left open where the match is weak. Size tells how often a clone was seen (once, few, many) or the class of an expanded clone, and some rows leave it out.

TRBJ2-1 | - | 14 | TRBV10-3 | many | TGTGCCATCAGTGAGTCGAGCGGATCTCATGAGCAGTTCTTC | CAISESSGSHEQFF
TRBJ1-2 | TRBD1 | 13 | TRBV2 | many | TGTGCCAGCAGTCTCGGACAGGGGTCTGGCTACACCTTC | CASSLGQGSGYTF
TRBJ1-5 | - | 14 | TRBV4-3 | few | TGCGCCAGCAGCCAAGCATGGAGCAATCAGCCCCAGCATTTT | CASSQAWSNQPQHF
TRBJ2-3 | - | 14 | TRBV5-1 | - | TGCGCCAGCAGCTTGGGTAGGAGCTGGGATACGCAGTATTTT | CASSLGRSWDTQYF
TRBJ1-2 | - | 11 | TRBV29-1 | few | TGCAGCGTTATGGGGGACTATGGCTACACCTTC | CSVMGDYGYTF
TRBJ2-3 | TRBD1 | 14 | TRBV12-5 | - | TGTGCTAGTGGGCCCAGGGGGCCAGGAGATACGCAGTATTTT | CASGPRGPGDTQYF
TRBJ2-3 | - | 15 | TRBV6-5 | - | TGTGCCAGCAGTTACTCGGGACTCTCCACAGATACGCAGTATTTT | CASSYSGLSTDTQYF
TRBJ2-1 | - | 14 | TRBV5-1 | - | TGCGCCAGCAGCTTGGACGGGGCTTACAATGAGCAGTTCTTC | CASSLDGAYNEQFF
TRBJ2-4 | - | 15 | TRBV19 | few | TGTGCCAGTAGTAAAGGAGGACAGCCCCAAAACATTCAGTACTTC | CASSKGGQPQNIQYF
TRBJ2-7 | - | 15 | TRBV7-9 | - | TGTGCCAGCAGCTTAGCGATCGGGGGCGGGAACGAGCAGTACTTC | CASSLAIGGGNEQYF
TRBJ2-3 | - | 14 | TRBV12-3/TRBV12-4 | many | TGTGCCAGCAGTTTATCCATGGGGCCAGATACGCAGTATTTT | CASSLSMGPDTQYF
TRBJ1-1 | TRBD1 | 16 | TRBV5-1 | few | TGCGCCAGCAGCTTGGGGCAGGGGGCGCTTGGGACTGAAGCTTTCTTT | CASSLGQGALGTEAFF
TRBJ1-2 | TRBD1 | 17 | TRBV7-9 | few | TGTGCCAGCAGCTTTACCTTAACCGGGACAGGAGGTGGTGGCTACACCTTC | CASSFTLTGTGGGGYTF
TRBJ2-7 | TRBD1 | 15 | TRBV9 | few | TGTGCCAGCAGCGAATCCGGGACAGGGTCGAACGAGCAGTACTTC | CASSESGTGSNEQYF
TRBJ2-3 | TRBD2 | 17 | TRBV5-1 | few | TGCGCCAGCAGCTTGGAGGGTAGCGGGGTCGGCACAGATACGCAGTATTTT | CASSLEGSGVGTDTQYF
TRBJ1-1 | - | 13 | TRBV12-3/TRBV12-4 | many | TGTGCCAGCCGCCAGGAGATTAACACTGAAGCTTTCTTT | CASRQEINTEAFF
TRBJ1-4 | TRBD1 | 16 | TRBV20-1 | - | TGCAGTGCTAGAGGGGACAGGGCGGTCGCTAATGAAAAACTGTTTTTT | CSARGDRAVANEKLFF
TRBJ1-5 | - | 18 | TRBV7-9 | few | TGTGCCAGCAGCTTAGCGCCACAAACGGCTGATAGCAATCAGCCCCAGCATTTT | CASSLAPQTADSNQPQHF
TRBJ2-1 | TRBD1 | 15 | TRBV7-7 | - | TGTGCTAGCAGCCTGAACAGGGACAGGGTCAATGAGCAGTTCTTC | CASSLNRDRVNEQFF
TRBJ1-1 | - | 15 | TRBV6-5 | few | TGTGCCAGCAGCCGCATGGACCCTCAAGGCACTGAAGCTTTCTTT | CASSRMDPQGTEAFF
TRBJ1-1 | - | 13 | TRBV18 | few | TGTGCCAGCCCGACACTCGAGAACACTGAAGCTTTCTTT | CASPTLENTEAFF
TRBJ1-6 | TRBD1 | 15 | TRBV20-1 | many | TGCAGTGCTAGAGATTGGGACAGCTATAATTCACCCCTCCACTTT | CSARDWDSYNSPLHF
TRBJ2-2 | - | 16 | TRBV5-1 | many | TGCGCCAGCAGCTTATCCCCAGATGGGGGTCTCGGGGAGCTGTTTTTT | CASSLSPDGGLGELFF
TRBJ1-4 | TRBD1 | 18 | TRBV4-2 | few | TGTGCCAGCAGCCAAGATGTTGGTCAGGGGGCCGTAGGTGAAAAACTGTTTTTT | CASSQDVGQGAVGEKLFF
TRBJ1-2 | - | 12 | TRBV3-1 | few | TGTGCCAGCAGCCAGGGTGAGAGCGGCTACACCTTC | CASSQGESGYTF
TRBJ1-2 | - | 12 | TRBV7-3 | few | TGTGCCAGCAGCTTATTCTATCGTGGCTACACCTTC | CASSLFYRGYTF
TRBJ1-1 | - | 12 | TRBV5-1 | few | TGCGCCAGCAGCGAAGGACAGTTAGAAGCTTTCTTT | CASSEGQLEAFF
TRBJ2-4 | - | 12 | TRBV12-3/TRBV12-4 | many | TGTGCCAGCGGGGGAACGGGAAACATTCAGTACTTC | CASGGTGNIQYF
TRBJ1-1 | - | 15 | TRBV11-2 | few | TGTGCCAGCAGCTTAGTGGCAGGAATGAACACTGAAGCTTTCTTT | CASSLVAGMNTEAFF
TRBJ2-1 | TRBD1 | 14 | TRBV5-4 | many | TGTGCCACCGAACAGGGGGCCCGTAACAATGAGCAGTTCTTC | CATEQGARNNEQFF
TRBJ2-5 | - | 12 | TRBV7-2 | - | TGTGCCAGCAGCCTGATAGGAAAGACCCAGTACTTC | CASSLIGKTQYF
TRBJ2-5 | - | 13 | TRBV5-1 | many | TGCGCCAGCAGCTGGGGACGGCAAGAGACCCAGTACTTC | CASSWGRQETQYF
TRBJ1-2 | - | 14 | TRBV2 | few | TGTGCCAGCAGCCCCAGACAGGTTGGCTATGGCTACACCTTC | CASSPRQVGYGYTF
TRBJ2-3 | TRBD2 | 16 | TRBV5-4 | many | TGTGCCAGCAGTAGTTCCGGGACTAGCGGCTCAGATACGCAGTATTTT | CASSSSGTSGSDTQYF
TRBJ1-2 | - | 12 | TRBV30 | few | TGTGCCTGGTCACCCGGGGGCCAAAGGTACACCTTC | CAWSPGGQRYTF
TRBJ2-5 | - | 16 | TRBV18 | few | TGTGCCAGCTCACCACGGAACGGGGGCAACCAAGAGACCCAGTACTTC | CASSPRNGGNQETQYF
TRBJ2-5 | - | 13 | TRBV3-1 | many | TGTGCCAGCAGCCAAGCAGGGGAGGAGACCCAGTACTTC | CASSQAGEETQYF
TRBJ1-5 | - | 16 | TRBV24-1 | few | TGTGCCCCAGGGGACGGAGGGGTCGCCCCATCGTTGCCCCAGCATTTT | CAPGDGGVAPSLPQHF
TRBJ2-7 | - | 13 | TRBV6-1 | - | TGTGCCAGCAGTGAAGCGGGGACCTACGAGCAGTACTTC | CASSEAGTYEQYF
TRBJ2-2 | TRBD1 | 18 | TRBV24-1 | few | TGTGCCACCAGTGGGTACCGGGACAGGGGAGGAGACACCGGGGAGCTGTTTTTT | CATSGYRDRGGDTGELFF
TRBJ1-2 | TRBD1 | 16 | TRBV7-2 | - | TGTGCCAGCAGCCCCCGGGACAGGGGGCGCAGTAATGGCTACACCTTC | CASSPRDRGRSNGYTF
TRBJ2-3 | TRBD2 | 15 | TRBV4-2 | many | TGTGCCAGCAGCCAAGACAATAGCGGGGGGGATACGCAGTATTTT | CASSQDNSGGDTQYF
TRBJ2-5 | - | 13 | TRBV29-1 | - | TGCAGCCTTACTACAGGGACCAGGGGGACCCAGTACTTC | CSLTTGTRGTQYF
TRBJ2-2 | - | 13 | TRBV6-2/TRBV6-3 | many | TGTGCCAGCAGCCCGGGGAACACCGGGGAGCTGTTTTTT | CASSPGNTGELFF
TRBJ1-6 | - | 15 | TRBV19 | few | TGTGCCAGTAGCTGGGAGACGGTGGGGAATTCACCCCTCCACTTT | CASSWETVGNSPLHF
TRBJ1-4 | - | 14 | TRBV7-2 | many | TGTGCCAGCAGTCCGGGACAAGCTAATGAAAAACTGTTTTTT | CASSPGQANEKLFF
TRBJ2-1 | - | 11 | TRBV6-2/TRBV6-3 | - | TGTGCCTCCGCGGACGTCACTGAGCAGTTCTTC | CASADVTEQFF
TRBJ2-1 | - | 14 | TRBV7-2 | - | TGTGCCAGCACCCCAGCGAGCTCCTACAATGAGCAGTTCTTC | CASTPASSYNEQFF
TRBJ1-5 | - | 13 | TRBV12-3/TRBV12-4 | - | TGTGCCAGCAGTTTCGGGCCGGGACAGCCCCAGCATTTT | CASSFGPGQPQHF
TRBJ2-1 | - | 13 | TRBV6-2/TRBV6-3 | few | TGTGCCAGCGTCCGGGACTCCTACAATGAGCAGTTCTTC | CASVRDSYNEQFF
TRBJ2-3 | TRBD1 | 16 | TRBV6-5 | few | TGTGCCAGCAGTTCCCGGACAGGGGGCAGCACAGATACGCAGTATTTT | CASSSRTGGSTDTQYF
TRBJ1-6 | TRBD1 | 15 | TRBV4-2 | - | TGTGCCAGCAGCCCTGGGGGGACAGGGTATTCACCCCTCCACTTT | CASSPGGTGYSPLHF
TRBJ2-3 | - | 17 | TRBV7-2 | many | TGTGCCAGCAGCTTAGCATTCGGCAGGGGGGGCACAGATACGCAGTATTTT | CASSLAFGRGGTDTQYF
TRBJ2-5 | TRBD1 | 14 | TRBV20-1 | - | TGCAGTGCTCCACACCAGGGGGCGGGGGAGACCCAGTACTTC | CSAPHQGAGETQYF